The rows below give T cell receptor beta chains drawn from one sample of a study of T cell repertoires in cytomegalovirus infection. No cognate antigen is known for these TCRs. Via MiXCR, TCRdb re-called the reads, giving one row per CDR3 protein. The sample has under 500,000 distinct CDR3 sequences; about two fifths are singletons. Sequencing was performed on cultured PBMCs, taken from culture after CMV antigen stimulation. Every receptor here comes from a human donor in good health (CMV status not recorded). Some clones in this sample may be carry-over from other donors' samples. Each CDR3 is given with its conserved first and last residue. The order of the fields is CDR3 length, D gene, V gene, J gene, clone size, CDR3 DNA, CDR3 protein. D genes are given only for firm matches. Some rows have no size entry. The others give once, few or many, or a class for an expanded clone.

CDR3 length: 14
D gene: TRBD2
V gene: TRBV15
J gene: TRBJ2-3
clone size: NA
CDR3 DNA: TGTGCCACCAGCAGAGGAGCGGGATACGATACGCAGTATTTT
CDR3 protein: CATSRGAGYDTQYF

CDR3 length: 16
D gene: TRBD2
V gene: TRBV10-3
J gene: TRBJ2-1
clone size: once
CDR3 DNA: TGTGCCATCACACCGGCGGGGGGGCGGCTCTGGAATGAGCAGTTCTTC
CDR3 protein: CAITPAGGRLWNEQFF

CDR3 length: 15
D gene: TRBD2
V gene: TRBV7-4
J gene: TRBJ2-5
clone size: once
CDR3 DNA: TGTGCCAGCAGCCTCGGGAGGCCTAGTAGAGAGACCCAGTACTTC
CDR3 protein: CASSLGRPSRETQYF

CDR3 length: 16
D gene: NA
V gene: TRBV12-3/TRBV12-4
J gene: TRBJ2-3
clone size: NA
CDR3 DNA: TGTGCCAGCAGTTTTGGAGGGGGGGCCGCGACAGATACGCAGTATTTT
CDR3 protein: CASSFGGGAATDTQYF

CDR3 length: 11
D gene: NA
V gene: TRBV6-1
J gene: TRBJ1-6
clone size: NA
CDR3 DNA: TGTGCCAGCAGTGAAGCGCCCATGACGGTCTTT
CDR3 protein: CASSEAPMTVF

CDR3 length: 14
D gene: NA
V gene: TRBV7-6
J gene: TRBJ2-5
clone size: few
CDR3 DNA: TGTGCCTCGTCCAAGGGGGGGGACCAAGAGACCCAGTACTTC
CDR3 protein: CASSKGGDQETQYF

CDR3 length: 12
D gene: NA
V gene: TRBV19
J gene: TRBJ2-7
clone size: NA
CDR3 DNA: TGTGCCAGTAACCTTCAGGGAGGCGAGCAGTACTTC
CDR3 protein: CASNLQGGEQYF

CDR3 length: 15
D gene: NA
V gene: TRBV6-2/TRBV6-3
J gene: TRBJ2-7
clone size: few
CDR3 DNA: TGTGCCAGCAGTTATCGTGACGGGGTGTTCTACGAGCAGTACTTC
CDR3 protein: CASSYRDGVFYEQYF

CDR3 length: 12
D gene: NA
V gene: TRBV30
J gene: TRBJ2-3
clone size: once
CDR3 DNA: TGTGCCTATACAGGGTTTTCAGATACGCAGTATTTT
CDR3 protein: CAYTGFSDTQYF

CDR3 length: 16
D gene: NA
V gene: TRBV9
J gene: TRBJ2-2
clone size: NA
CDR3 DNA: TGTGCCAGCAGCGAGGGTCAGACAGTGGTCGCCGGGGAGCTGTTTTTT
CDR3 protein: CASSEGQTVVAGELFF

CDR3 length: 18
D gene: TRBD1
V gene: TRBV18
J gene: TRBJ2-1
clone size: NA
CDR3 DNA: TGTGCCAGCTCACCACCCAGGCGGCCGGGACAGGAGTACAATGAGCAGTTCTTC
CDR3 protein: CASSPPRRPGQEYNEQFF

CDR3 length: 16
D gene: TRBD2
V gene: TRBV6-2/TRBV6-3
J gene: TRBJ2-3
clone size: NA
CDR3 DNA: TGTGCCAGCAGTTACCGGGGGGTCGATAGCACAGATACGCAGTATTTT
CDR3 protein: CASSYRGVDSTDTQYF

CDR3 length: 16
D gene: TRBD2
V gene: TRBV5-6
J gene: TRBJ2-1
clone size: NA
CDR3 DNA: TGTGCCAGCACCTTAGGGGCTAGCGGTTTCTACAATGAGCAGTTCTTC
CDR3 protein: CASTLGASGFYNEQFF

CDR3 length: 14
D gene: NA
V gene: TRBV11-2
J gene: TRBJ2-7
clone size: few
CDR3 DNA: TGTGCCAGCAGACCAGCTGGACAGACCTACGAGCAGTACTTC
CDR3 protein: CASRPAGQTYEQYF

CDR3 length: 16
D gene: NA
V gene: TRBV6-2/TRBV6-3
J gene: TRBJ1-5
clone size: NA
CDR3 DNA: TGTGCCAGCAGTTCGTGGAGGGAGAGTGAGGATCAGCCCCAGCATTTT
CDR3 protein: CASSSWRESEDQPQHF

CDR3 length: 15
D gene: NA
V gene: TRBV25-1
J gene: TRBJ2-5
clone size: NA
CDR3 DNA: TGTGCCAGCAGTGAGCATGTTCACAGACAAGAGACCCAGTACTTC
CDR3 protein: CASSEHVHRQETQYF